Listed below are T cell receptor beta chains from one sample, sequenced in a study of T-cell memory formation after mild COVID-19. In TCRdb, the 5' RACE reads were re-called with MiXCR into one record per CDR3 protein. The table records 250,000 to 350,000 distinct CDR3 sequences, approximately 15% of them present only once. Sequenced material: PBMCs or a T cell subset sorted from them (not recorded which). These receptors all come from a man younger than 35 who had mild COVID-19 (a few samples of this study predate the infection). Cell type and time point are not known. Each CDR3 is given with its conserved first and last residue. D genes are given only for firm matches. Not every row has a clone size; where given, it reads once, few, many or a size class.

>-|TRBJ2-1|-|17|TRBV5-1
TGCGCCAGCAGCTCTGGTCCCCCAGGGGTGGCCTACAATGAGCAGTTCTTC
CASSSGPPGVAYNEQFF
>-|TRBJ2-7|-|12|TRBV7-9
TGTGCCAGCAGCTTATACGGCTACGAGCAGTACTTC
CASSLYGYEQYF
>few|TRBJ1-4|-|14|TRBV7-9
TGTGCCAGCACCGTAATGGGGGCTGGGGAAAAACTGTTTTTT
CASTVMGAGEKLFF
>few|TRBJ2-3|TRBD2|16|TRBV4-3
TGCGCCAGCAGCCAAGGGGTGCGGGGGGCCTCGGATACGCAGTATTTT
CASSQGVRGASDTQYF
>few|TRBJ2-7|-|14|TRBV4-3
TGCGCCAGCAGCCAAGAGCCGGGCTCCTACGAGCAGTACTTC
CASSQEPGSYEQYF
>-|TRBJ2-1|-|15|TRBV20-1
TGCAGTGCTCCATGGCTAGGGCAAGTGAGGGATGAGCAGTTCTTC
CSAPWLGQVRDEQFF
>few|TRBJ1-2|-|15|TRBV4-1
TGCGCGGCTTCGCCGGGAGATGGTGGTAAGATGGGCTACACCTTC
CAASPGDGGKMGYTF
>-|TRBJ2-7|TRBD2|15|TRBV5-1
TGCGCCAGCAGCTTGGTGGGCGGGAGCTCCTACGAGCAGTACTTC
CASSLVGGSSYEQYF
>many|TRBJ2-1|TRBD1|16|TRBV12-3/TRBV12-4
TGTGCCAGCAGTTTAGGGCGGACAGGGAGACACAATGAGCAGTTCTTC
CASSLGRTGRHNEQFF
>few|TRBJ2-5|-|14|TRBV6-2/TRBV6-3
TGTGCCAGCAGTTACGTGGGTAGCCTCCAGATGCAGTACTTC
CASSYVGSLQMQYF
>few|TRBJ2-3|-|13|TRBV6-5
TGTGCCAGCAGAGCGACCAGCACAGATACGCAGTATTTT
CASRATSTDTQYF
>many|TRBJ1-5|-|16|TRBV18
TGTGCCAGCTCACCACCGAGTAGTGATAGCAATCAGCCCCAGCATTTT
CASSPPSSDSNQPQHF
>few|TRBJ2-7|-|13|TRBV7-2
TGTGCCAGCAGCCCCCGCGGGGAAGGAGAACAGTACTTC
CASSPRGEGEQYF
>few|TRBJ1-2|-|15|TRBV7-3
TGTGCCAGCAGCCTCGTGGCTGGGATTGATCATGGCTACACCTTC
CASSLVAGIDHGYTF
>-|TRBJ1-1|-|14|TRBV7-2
TGTGCCAGCAGCTTCCTACAGGGTGGGACTGAAGCTTTCTTT
CASSFLQGGTEAFF
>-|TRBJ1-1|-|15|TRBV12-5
TGTGCTAGTGGTCTCCACAGGGATCTAAACACTGAAGCTTTCTTT
CASGLHRDLNTEAFF
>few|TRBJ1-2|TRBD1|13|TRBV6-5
TGTGCCAGCAGTTACTCCGACAGGGGTGGCTACACCTTC
CASSYSDRGGYTF
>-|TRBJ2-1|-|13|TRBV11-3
TGTGCCAGCAGCTTAGATCCCGCGGGGGAGCAGTTCTTC
CASSLDPAGEQFF
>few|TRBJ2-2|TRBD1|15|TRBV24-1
TGTGCCACCAGTGTGGACAGGGGACGCACCGGGGAGCTGTTTTTT
CATSVDRGRTGELFF
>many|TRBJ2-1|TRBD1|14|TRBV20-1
TGCAGTGCTGTTGGGGGACAGGGGTTCAATGAGCAGTTCTTC
CSAVGGQGFNEQFF
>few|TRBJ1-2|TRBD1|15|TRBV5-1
TGCGCCAGCAGCGTTACAGGGGGCGCAGGCTATGGCTACACCTTC
CASSVTGGAGYGYTF
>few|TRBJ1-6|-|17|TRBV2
TGTGCCAGCAGGGACGAGCGCTGGGCAACGGATAATTCACCCCTCCACTTT
CASRDERWATDNSPLHF
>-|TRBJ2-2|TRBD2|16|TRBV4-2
TGTGCCAGCAGCCGTAAACTAGCGGGGGCCACCGGGGAGCTGTTTTTT
CASSRKLAGATGELFF
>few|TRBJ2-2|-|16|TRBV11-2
TGTGCCAGCAGCTTACATGTCTGGACGAACACCGGGGAGCTGTTTTTT
CASSLHVWTNTGELFF
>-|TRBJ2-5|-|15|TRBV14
TGTGCCAGCAGCCAAGAGGAGGAAGGGTCGGAGACCCAGTACTTC
CASSQEEEGSETQYF
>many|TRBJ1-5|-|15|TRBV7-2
TGTGCCAGCAGCGCACCAGGGTGGGGCAATCAGCCCCAGCATTTT
CASSAPGWGNQPQHF
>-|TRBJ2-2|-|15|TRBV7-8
TGTGCCAGCAGCCGAAGTAGGGGGGTAGCCGGGGAGCTGTTTTTT
CASSRSRGVAGELFF
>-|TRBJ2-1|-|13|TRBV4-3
TGCGCCAGCAGCCAAGTTGACAACAATGAGCAGTTCTTC
CASSQVDNNEQFF
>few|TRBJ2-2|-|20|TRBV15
TGTGCCACCAGCAGGGGGGCCGGATTTAGCGGCCCCGCGGACACCGGGGAGCTGTTTTTT
CATSRGAGFSGPADTGELFF
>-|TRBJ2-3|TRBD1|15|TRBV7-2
TGTGCCAGCAGCCCCGGGACAGGGTGGACAGATACGCAGTATTTT
CASSPGTGWTDTQYF
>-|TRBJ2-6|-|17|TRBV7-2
TGTGCCAGCAGCTTGATCGGACAAGCCTCTGGGGCCAACGTCCTGACTTTC
CASSLIGQASGANVLTF
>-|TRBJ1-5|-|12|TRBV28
TGTGCCAGCAGTCATCCCCCCCAGCCCCAGCATTTT
CASSHPPQPQHF
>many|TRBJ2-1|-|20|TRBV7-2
TGTGCCAGCAGCCCAAACCTCCCTGGGGGGGGGACAACCGGGTACAGTGAGCAGTTCTTC
CASSPNLPGGGTTGYSEQFF
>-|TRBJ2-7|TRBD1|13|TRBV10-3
TGTGCCATCAGCGACCTTTCAGGGGGCGAGCAGTACTTC
CAISDLSGGEQYF
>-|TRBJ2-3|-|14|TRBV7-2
TGTGCCAGCAGCTCTTCGACAGCCACAGATACGCAGTATTTT
CASSSSTATDTQYF
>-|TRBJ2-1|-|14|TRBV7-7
TGTGCTAGCAGCTACGGACCCGTTGGGGGTGAGCAGTTCTTC
CASSYGPVGGEQFF
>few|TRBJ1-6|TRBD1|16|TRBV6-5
TGTGCCAGCAGTCTACAGGGGGCACCCTATAATTCACCCCTCCACTTT
CASSLQGAPYNSPLHF
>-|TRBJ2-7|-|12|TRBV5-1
TGCGCCAGCAGCTGGACAAGGGTCGAGCAGTACTTC
CASSWTRVEQYF
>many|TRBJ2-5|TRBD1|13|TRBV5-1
TGCGCCAGCGCCCGACAGGGGCAAGAGACCCAGTACTTC
CASARQGQETQYF
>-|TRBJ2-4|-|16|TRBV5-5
TGTGCCAGCAGCTGGGGGGGCCGACAGGCCTTAGACATTCAGTACTTC
CASSWGGRQALDIQYF
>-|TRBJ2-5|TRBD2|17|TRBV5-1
TGCGCCAGCAGCCTCGTTAGCGGGGGGCCGGGGGTTGAGACCCAGTACTTC
CASSLVSGGPGVETQYF
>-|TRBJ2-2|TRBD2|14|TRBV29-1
TGCAGCGTTGTGGGAGGGTCCAACACCGGGGAGCTGTTTTTT
CSVVGGSNTGELFF
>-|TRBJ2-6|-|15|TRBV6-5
TGTGCCAGCAGTTATCGCGGTTCTGGGGCCAACGTCCTGACTTTC
CASSYRGSGANVLTF
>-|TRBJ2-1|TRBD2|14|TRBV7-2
TGTGCCAGCAGTCCTAGCGGGGGGCGTAATGAGCAGTTCTTC
CASSPSGGRNEQFF
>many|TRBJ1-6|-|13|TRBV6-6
TGTGCCAGCAGTACGACAGGTATCTCACCCCTCCACTTT
CASSTTGISPLHF
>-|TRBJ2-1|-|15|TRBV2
TGTGCCAGCAGTGAAAATCCCCGGGGCGTCAATGAGCAGTTCTTC
CASSENPRGVNEQFF
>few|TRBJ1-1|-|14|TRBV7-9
TGTGCCAGCAGCCCAGGGCGGGGGTACACTGAAGCTTTCTTT
CASSPGRGYTEAFF
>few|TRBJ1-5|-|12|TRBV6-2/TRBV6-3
TGTGCCAGCAGTTATTCCCTCCTTCCCCAGCATTTT
CASSYSLLPQHF
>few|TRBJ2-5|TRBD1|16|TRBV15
TGTGCCACCAGCATAGTTACAGGGGGCTCACAAGAGACCCAGTACTTC
CATSIVTGGSQETQYF
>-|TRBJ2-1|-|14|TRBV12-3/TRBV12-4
TGTGCCAGCAGTCTGGGGGGAGGGGGGAATGAGCAGTTCTTC
CASSLGGGGNEQFF
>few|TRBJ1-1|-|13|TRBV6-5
TGTGCCAGCAGTGACACACAGGGTACTGAAGCTTTCTTT
CASSDTQGTEAFF
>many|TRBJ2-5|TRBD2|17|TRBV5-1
TGCGCCAGCAGCCCGGGATCTAGCGGGGGGTACCAAGAGACCCAGTACTTC
CASSPGSSGGYQETQYF
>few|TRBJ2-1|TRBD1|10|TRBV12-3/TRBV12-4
TGTGCCAGCAGAGGGACAGCTATCATCTTC
CASRGTAIIF
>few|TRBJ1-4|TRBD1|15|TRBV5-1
TGCGCCAGCAGCTGGCAAACAGGGGACGAGGAAAAACTGTTTTTT
CASSWQTGDEEKLFF